These 27 T cell receptor beta chains originate from one sample sequenced in a study of beta chain features in type 1 diabetes. For these TCRs, the target antigens are not known. Findings of the study overall: A moderate, significant TCRB CDR3 shortening appeared in type 1 diabetes across four CD4+ subsets.

Expressed TCRB transcripts were sequenced after all isolated RNA was converted to cDNA. Only in-frame clones appear in the TCRdb table, and some are missing; sequencing was by immunoSEQ multiplex PCR. The profile shows 500,000 to 650,000 clones, 12% of them singletons. The sequenced sample consisted of naive CD4+ T cells from blood. The receptors stem from a man aged 25 to 45 with type 1 diabetes.

This clone appeared a few times. The gene calls are TRBV9 and TRBJ1-2; 9 nucleotides align to TRBD1. In germline, CDR1 is SGDLS, CDR2 YYNGEE. The length of the CDR3 is 14 residues. With V trimmed by 5 bases and J by 5 bases, 7 bases remained unmatched. The CDR3 DNA is TGTGCCAGCAGTTTACAGGGGGCGCGTTATGGCTACACCTTC. This encodes CASSLQGARYGYTF.

The sample holds a few counts of this clone. The rearrangement uses TRBV13 and TRBJ2-7; D perhaps matches TRBD2 (5 bases). V was clipped by 2 bases and J by 3 bases, with 8 bases between them. Per germline, CDR1 PRHDT and CDR2 FYEKMQ (reference sequence). The CDR3 has 13 residues. The CDR3 protein is CASSLTGVYEQYF. Here the CDR3 DNA reads TGTGCCAGCAGCTTAACCGGGGTCTACGAGCAGTACTTC.

There are a few counts of this clone. The J gene is TRBJ2-3, the V gene TRBV30; D is perhaps TRBD1 (5 bases). This CDR3 has 14 amino acids. Trimming left V 3 bases short and J 0 bases short, with 10 bases between. Germline V gene sequence: CDR1 GTSNPN, CDR2 SVGIG (reference sequence). DNA of the CDR3: TGTGCCTGGAGATGGGGCCTTAGCACAGATACGCAGTATTTT. It codes for CAWRWGLSTDTQYF. The complete variable domain, with remaining parts taken from reference TRBV30 and TRBJ2-3, reads SQTIHQWPATLVQPVGSPLSLECTVEGTSNPNLYWYRQAAGRGLQLLFYSVGIGQISSEVPQNLSASRPQDRQFILSSKKLLLSDSGFYLCAWRWGLSTDTQYFGPGTRLTVL.

Only a few counts were recorded for this clone. The chain carries TRBV7-8 and TRBJ1-6; tentatively, D is TRBD1 (6 bases). The CDR3 spans 17 residues. Germline V gives CDR1 SGHVS, CDR2 FQNEAQ. Trimming removed 4 bases from V and 10 bases from J, with 23 bases in between. The CDR3 nucleotides read TGTGCCAGCAGCTCCGGGACAACTCCGCCAAGAGGCTCACCCCTCCACTTT. This translates into CASSSGTTPPRGSPLHF.

The CDR3, as DNA: TGCGCCAGCAGCCCTGGGACAGGGGGCTTTTCAGGTGAAGCTTTCTTT. Translation: CASSPGTGGFSGEAFF. The chain joins TRBV5-1 to TRBJ1-1, with TRBD1 identical over 12 bases. This CDR3 comprises 16 residues. CDR1 SGHRS and CDR2 YFSETQ come from the germline V gene. V gave up 4 bases and J gave up 7 bases; unmatched junction bases: 11.

There are a few counts of this clone. The chain is built from TRBV19 and TRBJ1-5; D is unresolved. CDR3 length: 13 residues. Germline loops: CDR1 LNHDA, CDR2 SQIVND (reference sequence). Trimming took off 4 bases at V and 0 bases at J, with 4 bases between the two ends. As DNA, the CDR3 is TGTGCCAGTAGTAGCCTTAGCAATCAGCCCCAGCATTTT. This gives the protein CASSSLSNQPQHF.

As DNA, the CDR3 is TGTGCCAGCAGAGGACAGTATAGCAATCAGCCCCAGCATTTT. Its protein product is CASRGQYSNQPQHF. V and J are TRBV6-5 and TRBJ1-5; TRBD1 might be the D (6 bases). The CDR3 extends over 14 amino acids. Between the trimmed V and J ends, which lost 6 bases and 0 bases, there was a span of 9 bases. Germline assignment: CDR1 MNHEY and CDR2 SVGAGI.

The chain recombines TRBV10-2 with TRBJ2-1; 8 positions agree with TRBD2. There are 16 residues in the CDR3. With 4 bases clipped from V and 6 bases from J, the junction kept 11 bases outside the gene matches. Germline values: CDR1 WSHSY, CDR2 SAAADI. The CDR3 sequence: CASSATGGIPGNEQFF. CDR3 nucleotides: TGCGCCAGCAGTGCCACGGGGGGGATACCTGGCAATGAGCAGTTCTTC.

This clone was detected a few times. The chain combines TRBV19 with TRBJ1-4, with 7 bases fitting TRBD1. CDR3 size: 17 residues. Looked up from germline, CDR1 is LNHDA and CDR2 is SQIVND (reference sequence). V shed 7 bases and J 0 bases; nucleotides not matched to a gene: 11. The CDR3: CASTWDSTFATNEKLFF. As DNA, the CDR3 is TGTGCCAGTACCTGGGACAGCACCTTTGCAACTAATGAAAAACTGTTTTTT.

The V gene is TRBV6-5, the J gene TRBJ2-1; D possibly matches TRBD1 or TRBD2 (6 bases each). Germline CDR1 and CDR2: MNHEY and SVGAGI. Deletions cut 6 bases from V and 7 bases from J, with 10 bases between. The CDR3 loop spans 12 amino acids. CDR3 in amino acids: CASSEGGNEQFF. For the CDR3, the DNA is TGTGCCAGCAGCGAAGGGGGGAATGAGCAGTTCTTC.

The CDR3 nucleotides are TGTGCCAGTAGGGCAATAGAGGGGAATCAGCCCCAGCATTTT. Amino acids: CASRAIEGNQPQHF. The chain recombines TRBV19 with TRBJ1-5, with a weak D call TRBD1 (5 bases). V was trimmed by 6 bases and J by 4 bases, leaving 13 bases between them. This CDR3 has 14 amino acids. From germline, CDR1 is LNHDA and CDR2 SQIVND (reference sequence).

This clone was found a few times. The chain links TRBV5-1 to TRBJ1-4; 8 bases match TRBD1. The CDR3 sequence is 16 residues long. J lost 0 bases, V lost 4 bases, and 5 bases had no gene match. Germline CDR1 reads SGHRS; CDR2 reads YFSETQ. CDR3 in DNA: TGCGCCAGCAGCCGACAGGGGTTTGCAACTAATGAAAAACTGTTTTTT. It is translated as CASSRQGFATNEKLFF. Looking up the rest from reference TRBV5-1 and TRBJ1-4 gives the full variable domain: KAGVTQTPRYLIKTRGQQVTLSCSPISGHRSVSWYQQTPGQGLQFLFEYFSETQRNKGNFPGRFSGRQFSNSRSEMNVSTLELGDSALYLCASSRQGFATNEKLFFGSGTQLSVL.

This clone has more than one count but fewer than ten. This chain connects TRBV13 to TRBJ1-1; no clear D gene. Germline CDR1 PRHDT, CDR2 FYEKMQ (reference sequence). This CDR3 has 14 amino acids. With 2 bases removed from V and 4 bases from J, the gap between germline ends came to 11 bases. The CDR3 coding sequence is TGTGCCAGCAGCTTAAGGGTGGGTTTCACTGAAGCTTTCTTT. Translation gives CASSLRVGFTEAFF. Full variable domain (missing parts from reference TRBV13 and TRBJ1-1): AAGVIQSPRHLIKEKRETATLKCYPIPRHDTVYWYQQGPGQDPQFLISFYEKMQSDKGSIPDRFSAQQFSDYHSELNMSSLELGDSALYFCASSLRVGFTEAFFGQGTRLTVV.

This clone has just a few counts. At the DNA level, this CDR3 is encoded by other sequences in the same sample as well. Here the CDR3 reads CASSLEGGTEAFF. DNA for the CDR3: TGCGCCAGCAGCTTGGAAGGGGGCACTGAAGCTTTCTTT. J is TRBJ1-1 and V is TRBV5-1; D might be TRBD1 (6 bases). The CDR3 runs to 13 residues. CDR1 and CDR2 from the germline V gene are SGHRS and YFSETQ. V dropped 0 bases and J dropped 4 bases, with 7 bases sitting between them. Complete variable domain (other parts from reference TRBV5-1 and TRBJ1-1): KAGVTQTPRYLIKTRGQQVTLSCSPISGHRSVSWYQQTPGQGLQFLFEYFSETQRNKGNFPGRFSGRQFSNSRSEMNVSTLELGDSALYLCASSLEGGTEAFFGQGTRLTVV.

This clone was seen a handful of times. The V call is TRBV21-1, the J call TRBJ2-7; TRBD2, the table's D call, was not compared with the DNA. TRBV21-1 is deemed a pseudogene. The CDR3 is 14 residues long. The CDR3 loop is CASTPPESLNEQYF. CDR3 nucleotides: TGTGCCAGCACTCCGCCCGAGAGCCTCAACGAGCAGTACTTC.

There are a few counts of this clone. The CDR3 sequence is CASSLPGQGDGYTF. The CDR3 nucleotides read TGTGCCAGCAGCTTACCGGGACAGGGCGATGGCTACACCTTC. The chain joins TRBV27 to TRBJ1-2; 9 bases align to TRBD1. The V gene end was trimmed by 6 bases and the J gene end by 6 bases; junction bases not matched to a gene: 8. The CDR3 loop spans 14 amino acids. Looked up from germline, CDR1 is MNHEY and CDR2 is SMNVEV (reference sequence).

The chain joins TRBV6-5 to TRBJ2-2; D unresolved. The CDR3 is 14 residues long. V lost 4 bases and J lost 6, with 12 bases in between. Germline assignment: CDR1 MNHEY and CDR2 SVGAGI. The CDR3 loop reads CASSSPSRAGELFF. Written as DNA, the CDR3 is TGTGCCAGCAGTTCCCCATCGCGCGCCGGGGAGCTGTTTTTT.

The rearrangement joins TRBV6-5 to TRBJ1-5; D perhaps matches TRBD1 (5 bases). CDR1 is MNHEY and CDR2 is SVGAGI in the germline V gene. The CDR3 runs 15 residues. V was shortened by 6 bases and J by 0 bases, with 12 bases between the two germline ends. The CDR3 protein is CASSPGDGSNQPQHF. The CDR3 DNA follows: TGTGCCAGCAGCCCTGGGGACGGTAGCAATCAGCCCCAGCATTTT.

The chain carries TRBV7-9 and TRBJ1-1, with D tentatively TRBD1 (5 bases). This CDR3 spans 14 amino acids. The germline CDR1 and CDR2 sequences are SEHNR and FQNEAQ (reference sequence). V gave up 4 bases and J gave up 8 bases, with 17 bases separating them. The CDR3 sequence is CASSSQGGEGEAFF. The CDR3 nucleotides read TGTGCCAGCAGCTCCCAAGGCGGGGAGGGGGAAGCTTTCTTT. Complete variable domain (other parts from reference TRBV7-9 and TRBJ1-1): DTGVSQNPRHKITKRGQNVTFRCDPISEHNRLYWYRQTLGQGPEFLTYFQNEAQLEKSRLLSDRFSAERPKGSFSTLEIQRTEQGDSAMYLCASSSQGGEGEAFFGQGTRLTVV.

This chain connects TRBV18 to TRBJ2-7, with 7 bases matching TRBD1. Trimming cost V 4 bases and J 0 bases; bases outside gene matches: 12. Per germline, CDR1 KGHSH and CDR2 LQKENI. This CDR3 spans 17 amino acids. CDR3 region: CASSLYAGGRSSYEQYF. For the CDR3, the DNA is TGTGCCAGCTCACTTTATGCAGGGGGACGGAGCTCCTACGAGCAGTACTTC.

The chain combines TRBV6-5 with TRBJ1-2, with TRBD1 as a possible D gene (5 bases). This CDR3 has 14 residues. The V gene's germline CDR1 is MNHEY and CDR2 SVGAGI. The V end was cut by 4 bases, the J end by 1 base, with 10 bases between. The CDR3 bases are TGTGCCAGCAGTTTAGGGACGGTTAACTATGGCTACACCTTC. Translating it yields CASSLGTVNYGYTF.

This chain links TRBV2 with TRBJ2-7, with 11 nucleotides matching TRBD1. Trimming at V came to 4 bases and at J to 7 bases, leaving 6 bases not matched to a gene. There are 14 residues in the CDR3. Germline values: CDR1 SNHLY, CDR2 FYNNEI. Here the CDR3 reads CASSARTGGGEQYF. CDR3 bases: TGTGCCAGCAGTGCCCGGACAGGGGGCGGAGAGCAGTACTTC.

The chain recombines TRBV7-3 with TRBJ2-2, with TRBD2 as a possible D gene (5 bases). The ends were cut back, 5 bases at V and 1 base at J, with 11 bases in the middle. This CDR3 comprises 15 residues. CDR1 is SGHTA and CDR2 is FQGTGA in the germline V gene. The CDR3 bases are TGTGCCAGCAGCCCCGGACTGGGGAACACCGGGGAGCTGTTTTTT. Translation gives CASSPGLGNTGELFF.

This clone was detected a few times. The V and J genes are TRBV9 and TRBJ2-7, with D uncertain. Germline V gives CDR1 SGDLS, CDR2 YYNGEE. The V end lost 3 bases, the J end lost 5 bases, and 15 bases lay between the germline ends. This CDR3 is built from 14 residues. In DNA, the CDR3 is TGTGCCAGCAGCGCTGGCAAGGGAATAAACGAGCAGTACTTC. It specifies CASSAGKGINEQYF.

This clone was detected ten times or more. The J gene is TRBJ2-4, the V gene TRBV7-2; TRBD1 agrees at 11 bases. The CDR3 runs to 15 residues. V lost 0 bases to trimming and J lost 9 bases; unmatched junction nucleotides: 4. CDR1 and CDR2 from the germline V gene are SGHTA and FQGNSA. CDR3 in DNA: TGTGCCAGCAGCTTAGCTGGGACAGGGGGAGGCATTCAGTACTTC. Its protein product is CASSLAGTGGGIQYF.

This clone was picked up a small number of times. The chain joins TRBV4-3 to TRBJ1-2; 7 nucleotides line up with TRBD1. V was pared by 3 bases and J by 5 bases, with 9 bases of the junction left unmatched. Germline V gene lookup returns CDR1 LGHNA and CDR2 YSLEER. The CDR3 consists of 15 residues. The CDR3 sequence is CASSQDTGAVYGYTF. The CDR3 region has the DNA TGCGCCAGCAGCCAGGATACAGGGGCAGTTTATGGCTACACCTTC.

This sequence joins TRBV28 and TRBJ2-3, with D possibly called TRBD1 or TRBD2 (5 bases each). In germline, CDR1 is MDHEN, CDR2 SYDVKM. Between the trimmed V and J ends, which lost 8 bases and 1 base, there was a span of 13 bases. This CDR3 comprises 14 residues. As DNA, the CDR3 is TGTGCCAGCGAGGAGGTACAGGGCACAGATACGCAGTATTTT. This encodes CASEEVQGTDTQYF.